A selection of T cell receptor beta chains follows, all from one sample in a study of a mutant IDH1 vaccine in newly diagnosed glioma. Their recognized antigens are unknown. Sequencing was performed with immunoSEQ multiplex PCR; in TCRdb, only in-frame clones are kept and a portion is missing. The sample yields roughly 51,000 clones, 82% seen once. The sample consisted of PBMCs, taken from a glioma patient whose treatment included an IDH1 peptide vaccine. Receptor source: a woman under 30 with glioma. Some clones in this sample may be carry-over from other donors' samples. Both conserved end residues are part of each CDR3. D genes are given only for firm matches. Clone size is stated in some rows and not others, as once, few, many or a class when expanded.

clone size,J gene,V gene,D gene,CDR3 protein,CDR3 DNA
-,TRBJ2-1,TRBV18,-,CASRETSYNEQFF,TGTGCCAGTCGGGAGACCTCCTACAATGAGCAGTTCTTC
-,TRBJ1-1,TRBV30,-,CAWGGIQGVTEAFF,TGTGCCTGGGGGGGGATACAGGGAGTGACTGAAGCTTTCTTT
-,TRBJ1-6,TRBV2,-,CASSGAGRLGNSPLHF,TGTGCCAGCAGTGGTGCAGGGCGCCTGGGCAATTCACCCCTCCACTTT
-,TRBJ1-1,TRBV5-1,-,CASSWGAGGRTEAFF,TGCGCCAGCAGCTGGGGGGCTGGGGGGCGGACTGAAGCTTTCTTT
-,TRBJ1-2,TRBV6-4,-,CASSDEGGYGYTF,TGTGCCAGCAGTGACGAAGGGGGTTATGGCTACACCTTC
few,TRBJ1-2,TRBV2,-,CASSEPFPQGLYGYTF,TGTGCCAGCAGTGAACCCTTTCCACAGGGACTCTATGGCTACACCTTC
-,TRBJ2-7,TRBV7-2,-,CASSLSRNHYEQYF,TGTGCCAGCAGCTTAAGTCGGAACCACTACGAGCAGTACTTC
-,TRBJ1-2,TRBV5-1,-,CASSLSGSAPRPGYTF,TGCGCCAGCAGCTTGTCAGGTTCCGCTCCCCGGCCGGGCTACACCTTC
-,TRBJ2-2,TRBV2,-,CASSDPGLGTGELFF,TGTGCCAGCAGTGACCCAGGGCTCGGGACCGGGGAGCTGTTTTTT
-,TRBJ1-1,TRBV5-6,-,CASSFQTSGLNTEAFF,TGTGCCAGCAGCTTTCAGACCTCAGGGTTGAACACTGAAGCTTTCTTT
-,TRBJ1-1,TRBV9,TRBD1,CASSGQGASEAFF,TGTGCCAGCAGCGGACAGGGGGCCTCCGAAGCTTTCTTT
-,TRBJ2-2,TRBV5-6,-,CASRPRGRAGELFF,TGCGCCAGCAGGCCGAGGGGGAGGGCCGGGGAGCTGTTTTTT
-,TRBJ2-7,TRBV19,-,CASSISRSYEQYF,TGTGCCAGTAGTATATCTAGGTCCTACGAGCAGTACTTC
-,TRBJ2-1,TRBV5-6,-,CASSGIQGNEQFF,TGTGCCAGCAGCGGTATACAGGGCAATGAGCAGTTCTTC
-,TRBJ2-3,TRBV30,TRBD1,CAWVGDRGTDTQYF,TGTGCCTGGGTTGGGGACAGGGGGACAGATACGCAGTATTTT
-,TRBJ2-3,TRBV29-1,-,CSVEGRRDTQYF,TGCAGCGTAGAGGGGCGCCGGGATACGCAGTATTTT
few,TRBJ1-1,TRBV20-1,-,CSALLGAEAFF,TGCAGTGCCCTGCTTGGGGCTGAAGCTTTCTTT
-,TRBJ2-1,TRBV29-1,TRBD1,CSVPGQGINEQFF,TGCAGCGTCCCGGGACAGGGTATCAATGAGCAGTTCTTC
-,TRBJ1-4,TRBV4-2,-,CASSQEIMALNEKLFF,TGTGCCAGCAGCCAAGAAATCATGGCTCTTAATGAAAAACTGTTTTTT
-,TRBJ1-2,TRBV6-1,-,CASSAQVGGYGYTF,TGTGCCAGCAGTGCACAGGTCGGGGGGTATGGCTACACCTTC
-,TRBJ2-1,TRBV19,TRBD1,CASTWDSYNEQFF,TGTGCCAGTACCTGGGACAGCTACAATGAGCAGTTCTTC
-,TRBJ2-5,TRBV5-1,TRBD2,CASSSWGTSGGETQYF,TGCGCCAGCAGCTCATGGGGGACTAGCGGGGGTGAGACCCAGTACTTC
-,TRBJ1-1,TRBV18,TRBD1,CASSPYPFGTGGTEAFF,TGTGCCAGCTCACCATACCCCTTCGGGACAGGGGGCACTGAAGCTTTCTTT
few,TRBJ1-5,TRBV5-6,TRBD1,CASSRFGQGARAQHF,TGTGCCAGCAGCCGATTCGGACAGGGGGCGCGGGCCCAGCATTTT
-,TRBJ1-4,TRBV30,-,CAWSVFGEKLFF,TGTGCCTGGAGTGTATTCGGAGAAAAACTGTTTTTT
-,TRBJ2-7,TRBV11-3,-,CASSLTGRGHEQYF,TGTGCCAGCAGCTTAACGGGACGAGGACACGAGCAGTACTTC
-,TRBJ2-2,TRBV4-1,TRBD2,CASSQTPGLAGNTGELFF,TGCGCCAGCAGCCAGACTCCGGGACTAGCGGGGAACACCGGGGAGCTGTTTTTT
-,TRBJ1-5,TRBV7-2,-,CASSLTGFSQPQHF,TGTGCCAGCAGCCTTACAGGGTTCAGTCAGCCCCAGCATTTT
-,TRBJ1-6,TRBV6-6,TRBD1,CASSYVAGQGDSPLHF,TGTGCCAGCAGTTACGTTGCGGGACAGGGGGATTCACCCCTCCACTTT
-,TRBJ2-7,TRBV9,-,CASSVEPWPSYEQYF,TGTGCCAGCAGCGTAGAACCCTGGCCCTCCTACGAGCAGTACTTC
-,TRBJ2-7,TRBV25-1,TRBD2,CASGRGFSYEQYF,TGTGCCAGCGGGAGGGGCTTCTCCTACGAGCAGTACTTC
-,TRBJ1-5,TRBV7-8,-,CASSGGTLLSNQPQHF,TGTGCCAGCAGCGGAGGGACACTCCTTAGCAATCAGCCCCAGCATTTT
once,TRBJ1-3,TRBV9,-,CASSVGGRAGNTIYF,TGTGCCAGCAGCGTAGGTGGGAGGGCGGGAAACACCATATATTTT
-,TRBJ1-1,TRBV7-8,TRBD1,CASSGRTGGNIEAFF,TGTGCCAGCAGCGGCCGGACAGGGGGGAATATTGAAGCTTTCTTT